The entry below describes one TCR beta chain. The sample is drawn from a study of shared clonotypes between healthy human individuals. This CDR3 comprises 14 residues. The germline gives CDR1 MNHEY, CDR2 SMNVEV (reference sequence). Trimming left V 5 bases short and J 6 bases short, with 13 bases between. Assay used: immunoSEQ multiplex PCR; TCRdb lists only in-frame clones, some missing. The sample holds 2 million to 2.5 million clones, 80% to 95% seen once. Sequencing input: naive CD4+ T cells from PBMCs. Subset in this sample: CD45RA+ positively selected. The sequence was obtained from a young man in good health. Some clones in this sample may be carry-over from other donors' samples. The V gene is TRBV27, the J gene TRBJ1-4, with D unresolved. CDR3 sequence (DNA): TGTGCCAGCAGTCCGACCAGTAGATATGAAAAACTGTTTTTT. It yields the protein CASSPTSRYEKLFF.